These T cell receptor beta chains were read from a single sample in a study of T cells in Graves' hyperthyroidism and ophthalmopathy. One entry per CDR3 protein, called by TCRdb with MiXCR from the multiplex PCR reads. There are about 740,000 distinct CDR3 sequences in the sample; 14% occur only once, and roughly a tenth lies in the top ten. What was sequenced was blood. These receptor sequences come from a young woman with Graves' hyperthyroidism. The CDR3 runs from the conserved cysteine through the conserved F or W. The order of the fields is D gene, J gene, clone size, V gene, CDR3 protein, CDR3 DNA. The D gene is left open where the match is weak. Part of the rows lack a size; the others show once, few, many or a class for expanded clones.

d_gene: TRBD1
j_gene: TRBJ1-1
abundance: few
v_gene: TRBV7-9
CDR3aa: CASSEAGTGGTLNTEAFF
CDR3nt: TGTGCCAGCAGCGAAGCCGGGACAGGGGGAACCTTGAACACTGAAGCTTTCTTT

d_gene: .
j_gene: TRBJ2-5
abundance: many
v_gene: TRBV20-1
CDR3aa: CSASPGRQETQYF
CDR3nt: TGCAGTGCTAGCCCGGGACGACAAGAGACCCAGTACTTC

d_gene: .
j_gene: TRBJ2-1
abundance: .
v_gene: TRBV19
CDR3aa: CASSIESGPLGNEQFF
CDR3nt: TGTGCCAGTAGTATAGAGAGCGGCCCCCTGGGCAATGAGCAGTTCTTC

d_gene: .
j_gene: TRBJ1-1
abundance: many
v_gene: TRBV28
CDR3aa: CASSLPGGRHTEAFF
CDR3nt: TGTGCCAGCAGTTTACCCGGGGGCCGGCACACTGAAGCTTTCTTT

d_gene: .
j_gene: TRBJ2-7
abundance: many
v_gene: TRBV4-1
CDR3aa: CASSLAFGNEQYF
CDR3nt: TGCGCCAGCAGCCTCGCGTTCGGGAACGAGCAGTACTTC

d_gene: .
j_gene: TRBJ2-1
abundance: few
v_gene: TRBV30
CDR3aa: CAWSADSAPYNEQFF
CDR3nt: TGTGCCTGGAGTGCCGACTCCGCCCCATACAATGAGCAGTTCTTC

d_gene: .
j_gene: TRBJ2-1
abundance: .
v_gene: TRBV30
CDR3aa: CACQPIREQFF
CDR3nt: TGTGCCTGCCAACCCATCAGGGAGCAGTTCTTC

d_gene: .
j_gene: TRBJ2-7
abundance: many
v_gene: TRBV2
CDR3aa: CASSPDYPPSYEQYF
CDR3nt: TGTGCCAGCAGTCCCGACTACCCTCCCTCCTACGAGCAGTACTTC

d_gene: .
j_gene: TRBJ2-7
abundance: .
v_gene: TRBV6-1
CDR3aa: CASSIGGGNEQYF
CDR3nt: TGTGCCAGCAGCATCGGTGGAGGGAACGAGCAGTACTTC

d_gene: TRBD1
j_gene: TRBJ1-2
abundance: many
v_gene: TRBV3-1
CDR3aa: CASSLGQNKNYGYTF
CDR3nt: TGTGCCAGCAGCCTGGGACAGAACAAGAACTATGGCTACACCTTC

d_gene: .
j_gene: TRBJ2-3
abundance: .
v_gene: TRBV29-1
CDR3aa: CSLALGGDTQYF
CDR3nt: TGCAGCCTGGCCCTGGGCGGAGATACGCAGTATTTT

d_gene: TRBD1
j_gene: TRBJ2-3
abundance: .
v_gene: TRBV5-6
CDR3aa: CASSAVDRVADTQYF
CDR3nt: TGTGCCAGCAGCGCGGTGGACAGGGTGGCAGATACGCAGTATTTT

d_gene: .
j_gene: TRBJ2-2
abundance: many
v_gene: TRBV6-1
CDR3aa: CASTRRMNTGELFF
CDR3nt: TGTGCCAGCACCAGACGGATGAACACCGGGGAGCTGTTTTTT

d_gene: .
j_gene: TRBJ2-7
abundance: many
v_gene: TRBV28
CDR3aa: CASSYPFQGTEQYF
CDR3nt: TGTGCCAGCAGTTACCCTTTTCAGGGTACCGAGCAGTACTTC

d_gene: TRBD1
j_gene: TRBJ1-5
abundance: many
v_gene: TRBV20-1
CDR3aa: CSASGNRQGGSQPQHF
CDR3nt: TGCAGTGCTAGTGGAAATAGACAGGGTGGGAGTCAGCCCCAGCATTTT

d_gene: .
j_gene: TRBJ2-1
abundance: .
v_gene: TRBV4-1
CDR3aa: CASSPAFGSSYNEQFF
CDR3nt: TGCGCCAGCAGCCCGGCCTTCGGCAGCTCCTACAATGAGCAGTTCTTC

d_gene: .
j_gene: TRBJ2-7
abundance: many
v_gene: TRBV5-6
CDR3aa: CASSRGTVEYEQYF
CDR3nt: TGTGCCAGCAGTCGCGGGACGGTGGAGTACGAGCAGTACTTC

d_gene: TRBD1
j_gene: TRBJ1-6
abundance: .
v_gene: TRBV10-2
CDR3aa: CASSAGGEVSPLHF
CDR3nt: TGCGCCAGCAGTGCAGGGGGCGAGGTTTCACCCCTCCACTTT

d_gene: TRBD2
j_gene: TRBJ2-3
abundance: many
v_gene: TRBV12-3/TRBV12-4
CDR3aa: CASSGSSGSTDTQYF
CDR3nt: TGTGCCAGCAGTGGGAGTAGCGGGAGCACAGATACGCAGTATTTT

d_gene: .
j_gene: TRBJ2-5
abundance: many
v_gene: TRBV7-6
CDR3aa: CASSSPDQGTGETQYF
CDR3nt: TGTGCCAGCAGCTCGCCTGATCAGGGAACAGGAGAGACCCAGTACTTC

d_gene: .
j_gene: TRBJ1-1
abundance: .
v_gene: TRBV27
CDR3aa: CASWGGNTEAFF
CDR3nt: TGTGCATCCTGGGGGGGGAACACTGAAGCTTTCTTT

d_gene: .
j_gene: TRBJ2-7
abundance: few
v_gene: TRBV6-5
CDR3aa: CASSYSGLPGPGEQYF
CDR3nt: TGTGCCAGCAGTTACTCCGGACTGCCCGGTCCTGGGGAGCAGTACTTC

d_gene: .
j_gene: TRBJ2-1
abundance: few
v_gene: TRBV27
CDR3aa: CASSFFWTGGMSEQFF
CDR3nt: TGTGCCAGCAGTTTCTTTTGGACAGGCGGGATGTCGGAGCAGTTCTTC

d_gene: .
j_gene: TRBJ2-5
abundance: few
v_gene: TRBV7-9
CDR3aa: CASSLWLAETQYF
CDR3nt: TGTGCCAGCAGCTTGTGGCTCGCGGAGACCCAGTACTTC

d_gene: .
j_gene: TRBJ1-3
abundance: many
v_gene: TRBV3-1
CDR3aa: CASSQSDSGNTIYF
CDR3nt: TGTGCCAGCAGCCAATCAGACTCTGGAAACACCATATATTTT

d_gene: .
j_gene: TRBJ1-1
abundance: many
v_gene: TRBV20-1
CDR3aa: CSALTPHGVNTEAFF
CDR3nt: TGCAGTGCCTTAACTCCACACGGGGTGAACACTGAAGCTTTCTTT

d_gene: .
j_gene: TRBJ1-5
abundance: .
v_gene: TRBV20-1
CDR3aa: CSARDDGKGQPQHF
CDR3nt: TGCAGTGCTAGGGACGACGGGAAGGGGCAGCCCCAGCATTTT